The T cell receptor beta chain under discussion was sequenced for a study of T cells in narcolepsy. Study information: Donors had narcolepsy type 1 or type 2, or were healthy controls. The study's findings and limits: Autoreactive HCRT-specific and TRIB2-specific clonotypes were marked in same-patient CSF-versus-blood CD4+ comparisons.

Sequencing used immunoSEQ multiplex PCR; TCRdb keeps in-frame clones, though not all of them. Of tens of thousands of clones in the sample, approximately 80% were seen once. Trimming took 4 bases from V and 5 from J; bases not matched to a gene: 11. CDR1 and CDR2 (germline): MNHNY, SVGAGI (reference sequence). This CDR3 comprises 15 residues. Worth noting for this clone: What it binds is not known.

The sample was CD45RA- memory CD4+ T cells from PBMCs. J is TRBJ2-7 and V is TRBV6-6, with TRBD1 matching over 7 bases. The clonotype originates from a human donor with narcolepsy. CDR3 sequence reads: CASSSQGDRGDEQYV. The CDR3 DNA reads TGTGCCAGCAGTTCTCAAGGGGACAGAGGGGACGAGCAGTACGTC.